This TCR beta chain was captured in a study of vaccination and CD4 T cells after COVID-19. Background on the study: Participants were administered two doses of either the BNT162b2 or the mRNA-1273 vaccine.

Trimming shortened V by 7 bases and J by 0 bases, and 10 bases separated the two germline ends. This CDR3 is 14 amino acids long. Germline assignment: CDR1 MNHNS and CDR2 SASEGT. Regarding treatment: roughly ten-day PBMC culture with coronavirus spike peptide pools or control peptides (ViraFEST assay). ViraFEST used peptide pools to expand antigen-specific T cells, then sequenced TCRs. Culture of 1.5 million to 2 million PBMCs per well took place with around 10 IU/ml IL-2 and 8 to 10 ug/ml peptide pools. As regards this clonotype: The antigen is unknown.

An Oncomine TCR Beta short-read assay was used to sequence the DNA from cultured CD4+ T cells. TCRdb processed the PCR reads anew with MiXCR; each CDR3 protein has one entry. This sample carries 20,000 or so distinct CDR3 sequences, roughly 40% of them seen once, and the ten largest clones take under 10%. The receptor was derived from a human donor who had recovered from COVID-19. The rearrangement joins TRBV6-1 to TRBJ1-5; no definite D call. The specimen was CD4+ T cells from blood, cultured in vitro, collected after SARS-CoV-2 vaccination. The DNA of the CDR3 is TGTGCCAGCAATCCGACAAATAGCAATCAGCCCCAGCATTTT. This translates into CASNPTNSNQPQHF.